A selection of T cell receptor beta chains follows, all from one sample in a study of identical twins. MiXCR was run by TCRdb on the 5' RACE reads, yielding one entry per CDR3 protein. This sample has 690,000 or so distinct CDR3 sequences, with 8.5% to 9% found just once. This sample was also put to use in a study of yellow fever vaccine responses in identical twins.

Sequencing was carried out using PBMCs. All receptors come from a woman aged 18-29 years in good health. Both conserved end residues are part of each CDR3. Each record gives: J gene, D gene, clone size, V gene, CDR3 protein, CDR3 DNA. A D gene is named only where the DNA matches it firmly. Some rows have no size entry. The others give once, few or many, or a class for an expanded clone.

J: TRBJ2-7
D: .
size: few
V: TRBV3-1
CDR3: CASSQGMGYEQYF
DNA: TGTGCCAGCAGCCAAGGGATGGGCTACGAGCAGTACTTC

J: TRBJ2-1
D: TRBD1
size: .
V: TRBV5-1
CDR3: CASSRGGTGFDNEQFF
DNA: TGCGCCAGCAGCCGAGGCGGGACAGGATTTGACAATGAGCAGTTCTTC

J: TRBJ2-7
D: .
size: few
V: TRBV7-6
CDR3: CASSRRTTYEQYF
DNA: TGTGCCAGCAGCCGAAGGACAACTTACGAGCAGTACTTC

J: TRBJ2-1
D: .
size: .
V: TRBV6-1
CDR3: CASTPGGVGEQFF
DNA: TGTGCCAGCACCCCCGGGGGCGTGGGTGAGCAGTTCTTC

J: TRBJ2-4
D: TRBD2
size: .
V: TRBV29-1
CDR3: CSVSGTSLAKNIQYF
DNA: TGCAGCGTGAGCGGGACTTCATTAGCCAAAAACATTCAGTACTTC

J: TRBJ2-1
D: TRBD2
size: many
V: TRBV6-1
CDR3: CASSPSGGLGNEQFF
DNA: TGTGCCAGCAGCCCCAGCGGGGGATTGGGCAATGAGCAGTTCTTC

J: TRBJ2-7
D: TRBD1
size: .
V: TRBV27
CDR3: CASSISTGLHEQYF
DNA: TGTGCCAGCAGTATATCGACAGGGCTCCACGAGCAGTACTTC

J: TRBJ1-1
D: .
size: few
V: TRBV28
CDR3: CASSYYRVGTEAFF
DNA: TGTGCCAGCAGTTACTACAGGGTTGGGACTGAAGCTTTCTTT

J: TRBJ2-3
D: .
size: .
V: TRBV7-8
CDR3: CASRPRPITDTQYF
DNA: TGTGCCAGCAGACCGAGACCGATCACAGATACGCAGTATTTT

J: TRBJ2-1
D: .
size: many
V: TRBV29-1
CDR3: CSVVAGYNEQFF
DNA: TGCAGCGTTGTGGCGGGATACAATGAGCAGTTCTTC

J: TRBJ1-5
D: .
size: many
V: TRBV12-3/TRBV12-4
CDR3: CASSFGLDQPQHF
DNA: TGTGCCAGCAGTTTCGGCTTGGATCAGCCCCAGCATTTT

J: TRBJ2-1
D: .
size: .
V: TRBV12-3/TRBV12-4
CDR3: CASRPTGIEQFF
DNA: TGTGCCAGCAGGCCCACAGGGATTGAGCAGTTCTTC

J: TRBJ1-6
D: .
size: many
V: TRBV5-1
CDR3: CASSLRSGENNSPLHF
DNA: TGCGCCAGCAGCTTGAGATCCGGGGAAAATAATTCACCCCTCCACTTT

J: TRBJ2-7
D: TRBD2
size: .
V: TRBV7-2
CDR3: CAVSATSGRAFYEQYF
DNA: TGTGCCGTCAGCGCAACTAGCGGGAGGGCTTTCTACGAGCAGTACTTC

J: TRBJ2-1
D: TRBD1
size: .
V: TRBV20-1
CDR3: CSARSGDRWGLDNEQFF
DNA: TGCAGTGCTAGATCTGGGGACAGGTGGGGTCTGGACAATGAGCAGTTCTTC

J: TRBJ1-1
D: .
size: .
V: TRBV29-1
CDR3: CSVEGSMTEASF
DNA: TGCAGCGTTGAAGGAAGCATGACTGAAGCTTCCTTT

J: TRBJ2-5
D: TRBD1
size: many
V: TRBV6-1
CDR3: CASSRQGKETQYF
DNA: TGTGCCAGCAGCCGACAGGGGAAAGAGACCCAGTACTTC

J: TRBJ2-1
D: TRBD2
size: many
V: TRBV12-3/TRBV12-4
CDR3: CASSSLSGGPYNEQFF
DNA: TGTGCCAGCAGCTCCCTTAGCGGGGGGCCTTACAATGAGCAGTTCTTC